This T cell receptor beta chain was retrieved from a study of cytomegalovirus exposure and HLA in healthy donors (dated by TCRdb to about 2017). Describing the broader study: In an earlier analysis of approximately 500 of the donors, under 300 Gb of sequence data and roughly 100 million unique TCR beta sequences from 150 million to 200 million T cells were reported. An early release that covered roughly 600 HLA-typed donors contained about 300 gigabases of sequencing data and some 87 million unique TCR sequences. Of the approximately 400 genotyped donors, about 80% fell in the genetic ancestry cluster associated with self-reported Caucasian donors. The study aimed to test whether signatures of past pathogen exposure could be identified by cataloging public T cell receptors. The study profiled the T cell repertoires of 500 to 800 subjects by immunosequencing and related them to cytomegalovirus serostatus. In addition to the first cohort of around 670 subjects, a separate validation cohort of approximately 110 different subjects was used. To predict cytomegalovirus infection status, the study combined high-throughput TCR immunosequencing, statistical association of individual TCRs with disease status, and machine learning. In a later analysis, previously published TCR beta repertoires from 500 to 750 donors were re-analyzed and high-resolution HLA genotyping was added so that TCR occurrence patterns could be studied. The later analysis used no new phenotypic data to find candidate immune exposures, relying instead on TCR beta sequences and their occurrence across donors. An earlier analysis of 587 of the donors applied high-throughput TCR beta sequencing to assess whether each TCR beta V gene segment acted as functional or pseudogenic. Alongside the repertoire data, information on donor age, sex, ethnicity and CMV serostatus was compiled. In a later genetic analysis, genome-wide SNP genotypes for about 60% of the 666 donors were used, and that subset was treated as a discovery cohort. All discovery cohort repertoires had been generated using a single sequencing platform. Both class I and class II loci were covered by HLA typing, at four-digit resolution. The number of typed donors differed by locus: about 620-640 for A, B, C, DRB1 and DQB1; approximately 540 for DQA1; 606 for DPA1; and around 450 for DPB1. Because of strong linkage in the cohort, five DR-DQ haplotypes were treated as single units for association and clustering. Among roughly 400 genotyped donors of the cohort, an average of approximately 200,000 unique TCR beta nucleotide sequences was sequenced per donor, of which 15% to 20% were non-productive.

General findings and caveats noted by the study authors: Because counts were too low, roughly 16 rarely observed V segments, including chromosome 9 orphons, were excluded from the earlier analysis of around 640 of the donors. Sequencing depth was assumed to be roughly uniform across donors in the presence/absence analyses, though that assumption may not hold. In vitro tests confirmed that three of the cytomegalovirus-associated TCR beta chains recognize cytomegalovirus antigens. A later genetic analysis reported fewer N-insertions in productive TCRs among donors in an Asian-associated ancestry cluster than the roughly 700-donor mean. Compared with equally common non-associated chains, HLA-associated TCR beta chains in a later analysis were more clonally expanded and had lower generation probabilities. When HLA alleles, especially DR and DQ, strongly co-occurred, attributing TCR associations to individual alleles was difficult. Some IMGT-functional V segments, including TRBV6-2 and TRBV6-3, could not be told apart with the 87-base-pair reads, so those segments were excluded. Because HLA typing was unavailable for some donors at each locus, only the typed subset was used in association tests. A later analysis associated some 17,000 TCR beta sequences with specific HLA alleles at a false discovery rate of 0.05. Most CMV-associated TCR beta chains appeared to be HLA-restricted in a later analysis, and the HLA associations seemed to be driven largely by CMV exposure. According to the authors, the approach could potentially be generalized to other disease states and immunological phenotypes. For the cohort, immune exposure information was limited to CMV serostatus. In a later analysis, the rate of TCR association differed among HLA loci, with DRB1 alleles having the most associated TCRs and HLA-C alleles having the fewest. The classifier was reported to diagnose cytomegalovirus status with high specificity and sensitivity in both the original and validation cohorts. A further reported finding was that TCR beta sequences accurately predicted the HLA-A and HLA-B alleles for most subjects in the first cohort. The cohort was sequenced for TCR beta chains only, and without alpha or paired-chain data the features that could be detected were limited. A group of highly shared sequence variants was considered likely to be a technical artifact of the sequencing pipeline. V-gene and J-gene trimming of TCR beta chains was associated with a missense DCLRE1C variant in a later genetic analysis, and the association was replicated in an independent cohort. The study gave a list of 150 to 200 TCR beta chains associated with cytomegalovirus. Most TCR sequences were seen in very few donors, while some public TCRs were found in many individuals. An earlier analysis of 587 of the donors showed that most TCR beta V segments appeared in productive rearrangements either about 87% or about 30% of the time, which broadly matched IMGT annotations. Linkage disequilibrium might explain the correlated functional status among segregating V segments, but an unknown experimental factor could not be excluded. According to a later analysis, parvovirus B19, influenza, CMV and Epstein-Barr virus appeared linked to several top co-occurrence clusters.

Counted from cysteine to phenylalanine, this CDR3 has 13 amino acids. Only the CDR3 DNA is retained, 39 bases long and in frame from the first base. V is clipped by 0 bases and J by 2 bases, and the sequence between their germline boundaries is 6 bases long. The germline V gene gives CDR1 as SGDLS and CDR2 as YYNGEE. Remarks on this clone: Its target antigen remains unknown. One base away there is no much larger clone; base qualities are not given.

Library construction relied on the immunoSEQ multiplex PCR assay. For the multiplex PCR, a mixture combining 60 forward primers for TCR Vbeta segments and 13 reverse primers for TCR Jbeta segments was used. Amplification of the CDR3 region of rearranged TCR beta genes was performed with a multiplex PCR assay on genomic DNA. On the Illumina HiSeq System, the amplified TCR beta libraries were sequenced as 87-base-pair reads. Under the source paper's analysis protocol: A later analysis tallied 75 million to 95 million unique TCR beta chains across the 550 to 850 repertoires, and 10 million to 11 million of those chains were shared by two or more donors. A nearest-neighbor algorithm error-corrected the raw reads and collapsed the reads into unique sequences, merging closely related sequences to remove PCR and sequencing errors. CDR3 sequences were aligned to IMGT reference sequences to assign V, D and J gene segments. For a sequence to be retained, a match of at least six nucleotides to both a V gene segment and a J gene segment was required. Rearrangements were called productive when the CDR3 lacked stop codons and stayed in frame with V and J; all others were non-productive. CDR3 was defined by IMGT convention, running from the second conserved V-encoded cysteine to the conserved J-encoded phenylalanine. In an earlier analysis of just under 600 of the donors, sequences lacking an unambiguous match to a single V gene segment were excluded. An earlier analysis of about 590 of the donors classified V segments as functional when productive rearrangements were above 56.7% and as segregating when the standard deviation between donors was above 5%. A statistical classification framework was built for diagnosing cytomegalovirus status from the catalog of TCR beta chain sequences. In a later analysis, V and J genes were assigned by comparing TCR nucleotide sequences against IMGT/GENE-DB human TR gene sequences. Using the TCRdist pipeline, a later analysis assigned CDR3 sequences along with most-parsimonious VDJ recombination scenarios. In a later analysis, each TCR beta chain was defined by its CDR3 amino acid sequence together with its V-gene family, and reads without a unique V-gene family were excluded. As a way to deal with suspected cross-contamination and a sequencing artifact, a later analysis dropped 500 to 700 nucleotide sequences that were highly shared and had low generation probability. For each public chain, a later analysis derived a clonal expansion index from normalized ranks of inferred template counts within each repertoire. Generation probabilities in a later analysis came from a VDJ recombination model fitted to out-of-frame rearrangements, and those results were checked against IGoR. A later analysis scored TCR-TCR, TCR-HLA and TCR-CMV co-occurrence with hypergeometric tests, applying a repertoire-size bias correction to TCR pairs. In a later analysis, false discovery rates were estimated by permuting HLA or CMV assignments 20 times. In a later analysis, co-occurring TCRs were grouped using DBSCAN, with TCRdist sequence similarity added in when clustering inside HLA-allele-positive subsets. Repertoires with fewer than 30,000 or more than 120,000 public chains, plus five repertoires with anomalous nucleotide sharing, were excluded from co-occurrence clustering. In TCRdb, the immuneACCESS table is reduced to in-frame sequences with V and J assigned. These tables do not hold every clone; where another copy was compared, an unresolved V gene accounts for under half, and the others remain unexplained. That table gives V, J and clone size, and the DNA gave D and trimming. A total of 130,000 to 150,000 clones appear in this sample, roughly 80% of them only once. The ten largest clones represent about 3% of the sample.

The cohort comprised fewer than 700 healthy bone marrow donors. All cohort members were sampled while nominally healthy, although unrecorded immune exposures were likely present. The donor tested CMV seropositive and was one of the 289 seropositive cohort members. A peripheral blood sample was provided by each donor, and peripheral blood mononuclear cells were used for TCR beta sequencing. Genomic DNA extraction from the blood cell samples was performed with the Qiagen DNeasy Blood Extraction Kit. The sequenced material came from PBMCs. This receptor was identified in a man aged 35-49 years in good health and CMV-seropositive. The chain couples TRBV9 to TRBJ2-7; confidence is insufficient to name the D gene. The DNA sequence is given as TGTGCCAGCAGCGTAGACAGTACCTACGAGCAGTACTTC. This gives the protein CASSVDSTYEQYF.